The 21 T cell receptor beta chains listed next were all sequenced from one sample in a study of OX40 agonist ivuxolimab in advanced cancers. The library was generated by the immunoSEQ multiplex PCR assay. In TCRdb, the immuneACCESS table is reduced to in-frame sequences with V and J assigned. These tables do not hold every clone; where another copy was compared, an unresolved V gene accounts for under half, and the others remain unexplained. The sample table contains about 75,000 clones; only one count was recorded for roughly 81% of them. The ten biggest clones cover roughly a sixth of the sample. This specimen consisted of CD4+ or CD8+ T cells sorted from blood, obtained in a trial of the OX40 agonist ivuxolimab. The receptors derive from an adult with an advanced solid tumor such as melanoma, head and neck, liver or kidney cancer.

In this sample, this clone turned up a few times. V usage is TRBV10-3 and J usage is TRBJ2-7; 8 nucleotides align to TRBD2. Per germline, CDR1 ENHRY and CDR2 SYGVKD. This CDR3 spans 16 amino acids. The junction had 9 bases not matched to a gene; V was cut back by 2 bases and J by 3 bases. This CDR3 reads CAISEGPGTSIYEQYF. The CDR3 nucleotides are TGTGCCATCAGTGAGGGACCCGGGACTAGTATCTACGAGCAGTACTTC.

The chain recombines TRBV6-5 with TRBJ2-5; 9 nucleotides align to TRBD1. This CDR3 has 15 residues. With V trimmed by 2 bases and J by 4 bases, 5 bases remained unmatched. Germline CDR1 MNHEY, CDR2 SVGAGI. CDR3 sequence (DNA): TGTGCCAGCAGTTACACACAGGGGGCCGGAGAGACCCAGTACTTC. Amino acids: CASSYTQGAGETQYF.

The chain carries TRBV29-1 and TRBJ2-1; TRBD2 matches at 9 bases. The junction had 15 bases not matched to a gene; V was cut back by 7 bases and J by 8 bases. The CDR3 runs 15 residues. Per germline, CDR1 SQVTM and CDR2 ANQGSEA. CDR3 nucleotide sequence: TGCAGCGCCCAACGGGGGGCTAGCGGGAAAGATGAGCAGTTCTTC. Protein sequence: CSAQRGASGKDEQFF.

V gene TRBV6-5 combines with J gene TRBJ2-5, with 11 bases fitting TRBD1. The DNA end lines up better with TRBJ2-7; the J call may be wrong. CDR3 size: 15 residues. Germline CDR1 reads MNHEY; CDR2 reads SVGAGI. CDR3 amino acids: CASSYGTGGTYEQYF. The CDR3 nucleotides are TGTGCCAGCAGTTATGGGACAGGGGGGACCTACGAGCAGTACTTC.

The rearrangement joins TRBV5-4 to TRBJ2-3, with a possible D match to TRBD2 (6 bases). Germline V gene sequence: CDR1 SGHNT, CDR2 YYREEE (reference sequence). The CDR3 consists of 14 residues. V dropped 1 base and J dropped 6 bases, with 12 bases sitting between them. The CDR3 DNA reads TGTGCCAGCAGCTTGCCTCGCGGAGGGGATACGCAGTATTTT. Amino acids: CASSLPRGGDTQYF. The complete variable domain, with remaining parts taken from reference TRBV5-4 and TRBJ2-3, reads ETGVTQSPTHLIKTRGQQVTLRCSSQSGHNTVSWYQQALGQGPQFIFQYYREEENGRGNFPPRFSGLQFPNYSSELNVNALELDDSALYLCASSLPRGGDTQYFGPGTRLTVL.

The rearrangement uses TRBV11-2 and TRBJ2-1, with 8 bases identical to TRBD2. Germline assignment: CDR1 SGHAT and CDR2 FQNNGV. V was pared by 2 bases and J by 7 bases, with 10 bases of the junction left unmatched. This CDR3 spans 16 amino acids. The CDR3 DNA follows: TGTGCCAGCAGCTTATTTACTAGCGGCGTTGGAAATGAGCAGTTCTTC. This sequence encodes CASSLFTSGVGNEQFF.

This clone was detected once. The chain recombines TRBV5-1 with TRBJ1-1, with D uncertain. Germline V CDR1 and CDR2: SGHRS, YFSETQ. V shed 0 bases and J shed 4 bases, with 13 bases lying between them. The CDR3 consists of 15 residues. The chain's CDR3 is CASSLGSGKGTEAFF. DNA of the CDR3: TGCGCCAGCAGCTTGGGATCGGGAAAGGGCACTGAAGCTTTCTTT. Together with reference TRBV5-1 and TRBJ1-1, the CDR3 gives the full variable domain: KAGVTQTPRYLIKTRGQQVTLSCSPISGHRSVSWYQQTPGQGLQFLFEYFSETQRNKGNFPGRFSGRQFSNSRSEMNVSTLELGDSALYLCASSLGSGKGTEAFFGQGTRLTVV.

The chain carries TRBV6-1 and TRBJ1-4; D not certain. The V gene's germline CDR1 is MNHNS and CDR2 SASEGT. The CDR3 consists of 15 residues. V was clipped by 7 bases and J by 0 bases, with 12 bases between them. CDR3 loop: CASITMGATNEKLFF. The CDR3 DNA reads as TGTGCCAGCATCACTATGGGAGCAACTAATGAAAAACTGTTTTTT.

This clone was seen only a few times. This chain links TRBV28 with TRBJ2-5; TRBD1 matches 7 bases. The CDR3 has 17 residues. CDR1 and CDR2 (germline): MDHEN, SYDVKM. The J segment lost 4 bases and the V segment lost 2 bases, leaving 13 bases of the junction unmatched. The CDR3 nucleotides are TGTGCCAGCAGTTTAGGTCCCGGGGACAGTCAGGGAGAGACCCAGTACTTC. It is translated as CASSLGPGDSQGETQYF.

The chain combines TRBV9 with TRBJ2-1, with 7 bases matching TRBD2. Germline V gene sequence: CDR1 SGDLS, CDR2 YYNGEE. V lost 0 bases and J lost 4; bases outside the gene matches: 4. This CDR3 spans 15 amino acids. CDR3 amino acids: CASSVAGGSYNEQFF. DNA for the CDR3: TGTGCCAGCAGCGTAGCCGGCGGGAGTTACAATGAGCAGTTCTTC.

The chain uses TRBV7-9 and TRBJ2-1; D possibly uses TRBD1 or TRBD2 (5 bases each). Between the trimmed V and J ends, which lost 1 base and 14 bases, there was a span of 21 bases. Germline CDR1 SEHNR, CDR2 FQNEAQ (reference sequence). The CDR3 runs 15 residues. DNA for the CDR3: TGTGCCAGCAGCTTAGGTTCGGGGACCCCACTCGGCAAGTTCTTC. Translated: CASSLGSGTPLGKFF.

The genes are TRBV19 and TRBJ2-3; 8 bases fit TRBD2. Germline trimming cut 5 bases from V and 4 bases from J; bases unmatched to any gene: 14. From germline, CDR1 is LNHDA and CDR2 SQIVND (reference sequence). This CDR3 contains 17 residues. In DNA, the CDR3 is TGTGCCAGTAGTCCTCCTATTAGCGGGATCGGGTCAGATACGCAGTATTTT. Protein product: CASSPPISGIGSDTQYF.

This sequence joins TRBV2 and TRBJ2-5; D unclear. The length of the CDR3 is 13 residues. V was shortened by 4 bases and J by 5 bases, with 11 bases between the two germline ends. Germline V gene sequence: CDR1 SNHLY, CDR2 FYNNEI. In DNA form, the CDR3 reads TGTGCCAGCAGTGGTCTCGCACGGGAGACCCAGTACTTC. Its protein product is CASSGLARETQYF.

A few counts support this clone. This chain connects TRBV19 to TRBJ2-1; perhaps TRBD2 as D (5 bases). Germline-derived CDR1 and CDR2 are LNHDA and SQIVND (reference sequence). This CDR3 spans 13 amino acids. Trimming shortened V by 1 base and J by 6 bases, and 7 bases separated the two germline ends. The CDR3 reads CASSIGESNEQFF. DNA for the CDR3: TGTGCCAGTAGTATAGGGGAGTCCAATGAGCAGTTCTTC.

This chain uses TRBV19 with TRBJ1-1, with a tentative D call TRBD1 (5 bases). The V end lost 6 bases, the J end lost 3 bases, and 11 bases lay between the germline ends. The CDR3 sequence is 13 residues long. Looked up from germline, CDR1 is LNHDA and CDR2 is SQIVND (reference sequence). As DNA, the CDR3 is TGTGCCAGTAGCCCCCGACAGCACACTGAAGCTTTCTTT. Protein sequence: CASSPRQHTEAFF.

The V call is TRBV27, the J call TRBJ2-7, with 11 bases identical to TRBD2. The junction had 1 base not matched to a gene; V was cut back by 0 bases and J by 0 bases. Germline-derived CDR1 and CDR2 are MNHEY and SMNVEV (reference sequence). CDR3 size: 16 residues. The CDR3 bases are TGTGCCAGCAGTTTATCTAGCGGGAGGGACTCCTACGAGCAGTACTTC. Amino acids: CASSLSSGRDSYEQYF.

The V gene is TRBV29-1, the J gene TRBJ1-1; D not certain. This CDR3 comprises 12 residues. Germline CDR1 SQVTM, CDR2 ANQGSEA. With 4 bases removed from V and 2 bases from J, the gap between germline ends came to 8 bases. Here the CDR3 reads CSVAGINTEAFF. CDR3 nucleotides: TGCAGCGTTGCCGGGATTAACACTGAAGCTTTCTTT.

The chain uses TRBV19 and TRBJ2-1, with TRBD1 as a possible D gene (6 bases). Germline loops: CDR1 LNHDA, CDR2 SQIVND (reference sequence). Trimming took 8 bases from V and 8 from J, leaving 13 bases between them. The CDR3 loop spans 12 amino acids. For the CDR3, the DNA is TGTGCCAGTGCCCAGGGGATCCATGAGCAGTTCTTC. Amino acid sequence: CASAQGIHEQFF. The whole variable domain, remainder taken from reference TRBV19 and TRBJ2-1, is DGGITQSPKYLFRKEGQNVTLSCEQNLNHDAMYWYRQDPGQGLRLIYYSQIVNDFQKGDIAEGYSVSREKKESFPLTVTSAQKNPTAFYLCASAQGIHEQFFGPGTRLTVL.

The V gene is TRBV10-2, the J gene TRBJ2-7; 8 bases are a match to TRBD1. The CDR3 runs to 15 residues. Germline CDR1 is WSHSY and CDR2 is SAAADI. Unmatched junction bases numbered 8, after V lost 5 bases and J lost 2 bases. The CDR3 sequence is CASSTDRVVTYEQYF. In nucleotides, the CDR3 is TGCGCCAGCAGTACGGACAGGGTGGTGACCTACGAGCAGTACTTC.

This clone occurred a few times. Other DNA sequences of this sample code for an identical CDR3. This chain joins TRBV5-4 and TRBJ2-3; D unclear. The CDR3 length is 13 residues. The V gene lost 0 bases and the J gene lost 0 bases, with 2 bases spanning the gap. Germline V lookup: CDR1 SGHNT, CDR2 YYREEE (reference sequence). The CDR3: CASSLVSTDTQYF. CDR3 DNA sequence: TGTGCCAGCAGCTTGGTCAGCACAGATACGCAGTATTTT.

The genes are TRBV28 and TRBJ2-2, with D possibly being TRBD1 (6 bases). Between the trimmed V and J ends, which lost 10 bases and 5 bases, there was a span of 17 bases. The CDR3 spans 14 residues. Germline V gives CDR1 MDHEN, CDR2 SYDVKM. The DNA of the CDR3 is TGTGCCATACGAACAGGGAAGGGAACCGGGGAGCTGTTTTTT. Its protein product is CAIRTGKGTGELFF. The full variable domain, completed using reference TRBV28 and TRBJ2-2, is DVKVTQSSRYLVKRTGEKVFLECVQDMDHENMFWYRQDPGLGLRLIYFSYDVKMKEKGDIPEGYSVSREKKERFSLILESASTNQTSMYLCAIRTGKGTGELFFGEGSRLTVL.